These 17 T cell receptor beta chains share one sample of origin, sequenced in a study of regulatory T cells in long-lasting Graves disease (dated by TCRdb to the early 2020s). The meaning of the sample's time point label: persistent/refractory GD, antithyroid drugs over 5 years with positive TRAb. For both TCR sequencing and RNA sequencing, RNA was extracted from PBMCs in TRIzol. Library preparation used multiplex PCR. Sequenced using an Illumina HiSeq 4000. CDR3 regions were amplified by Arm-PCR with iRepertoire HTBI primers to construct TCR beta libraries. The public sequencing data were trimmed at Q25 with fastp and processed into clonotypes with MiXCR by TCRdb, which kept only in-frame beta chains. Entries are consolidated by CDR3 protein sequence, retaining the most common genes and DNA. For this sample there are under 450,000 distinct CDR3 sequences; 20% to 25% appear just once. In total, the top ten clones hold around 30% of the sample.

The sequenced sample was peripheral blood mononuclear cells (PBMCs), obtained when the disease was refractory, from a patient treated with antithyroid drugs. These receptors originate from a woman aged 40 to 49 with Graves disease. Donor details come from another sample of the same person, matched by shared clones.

The CDR3 DNA reads as TGTGCCAGCACCTCTAGGGGGCTTCCCAATGAGCAGTTCTTC. Amino acids: CASTSRGLPNEQFF. The rearrangement joins TRBV12-3 or TRBV12-4 to TRBJ2-1; 7 bases map to TRBD1. J lost 6 bases, V lost 7 bases, and 9 bases had no gene match. The CDR3 covers 14 residues.

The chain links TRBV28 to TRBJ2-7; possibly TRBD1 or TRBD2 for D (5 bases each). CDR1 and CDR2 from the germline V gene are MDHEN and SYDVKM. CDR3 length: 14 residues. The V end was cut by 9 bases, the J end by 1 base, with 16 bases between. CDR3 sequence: CASTRGQGSYEQYF. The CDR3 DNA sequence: TGTGCCAGTACCCGGGGCCAGGGTTCCTACGAGCAGTACTTC.

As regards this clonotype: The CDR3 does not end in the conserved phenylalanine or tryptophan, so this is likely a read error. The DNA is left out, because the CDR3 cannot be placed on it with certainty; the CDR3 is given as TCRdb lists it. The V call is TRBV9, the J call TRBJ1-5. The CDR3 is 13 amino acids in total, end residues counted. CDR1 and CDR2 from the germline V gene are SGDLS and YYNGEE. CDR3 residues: CASSVGSYQPRHS.

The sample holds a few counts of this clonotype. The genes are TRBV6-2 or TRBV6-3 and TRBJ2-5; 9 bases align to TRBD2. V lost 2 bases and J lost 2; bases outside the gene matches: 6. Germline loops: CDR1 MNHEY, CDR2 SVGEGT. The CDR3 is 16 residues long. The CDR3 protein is CASSYIAGARQETQYF. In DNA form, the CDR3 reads TGTGCCAGCAGTTACATAGCGGGAGCGAGGCAAGAGACCCAGTACTTC.

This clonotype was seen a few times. The CDR3 region has the DNA TGCAGTGCTAGAGACATAACTGCCTACGAGCAGTACTTC. As protein: CSARDITAYEQYF. This chain connects TRBV20-1 to TRBJ2-7; the D is unclear. The V end lost 0 bases, the J end lost 2 bases, and 8 bases lay between the germline ends. Germline CDR1 reads DFQATT; CDR2 reads SNEGSKA (reference sequence). CDR3 length: 13 amino acids.

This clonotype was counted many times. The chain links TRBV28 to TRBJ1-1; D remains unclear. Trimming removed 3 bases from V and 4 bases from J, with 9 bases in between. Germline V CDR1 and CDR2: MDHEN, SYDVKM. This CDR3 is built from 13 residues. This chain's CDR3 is CASSFVPGTEAFF. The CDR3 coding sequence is TGTGCCAGCAGTTTCGTCCCCGGCACTGAAGCTTTCTTT. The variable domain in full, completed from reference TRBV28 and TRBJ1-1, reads DVKVTQSSRYLVKRTGEKVFLECVQDMDHENMFWYRQDPGLGLRLIYFSYDVKMKEKGDIPEGYSVSREKKERFSLILESASTNQTSMYLCASSFVPGTEAFFGQGTRLTVV.

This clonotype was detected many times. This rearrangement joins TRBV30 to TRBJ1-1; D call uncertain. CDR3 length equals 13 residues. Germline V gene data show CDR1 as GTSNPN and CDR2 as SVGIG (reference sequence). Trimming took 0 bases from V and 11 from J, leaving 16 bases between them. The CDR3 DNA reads TGTGCCTGGAGTGTACGGGCAGCCGGTCTCGCTTTCTTT. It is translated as CAWSVRAAGLAFF.

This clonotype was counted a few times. Here the CDR3 reads CASSLGLSGRGNQPQHF. CDR3 coding DNA: TGTGCCAGCAGCTTGGGTCTGTCAGGGAGGGGCAATCAGCCCCAGCATTTT. The V call is TRBV11-2, the J call TRBJ1-5, with D possibly matching TRBD1 (5 bases). Trimming removed 3 bases from V and 2 bases from J, with 17 bases in between. Per germline, CDR1 SGHAT and CDR2 FQNNGV. This CDR3 is built from 17 residues.

The CDR3 reads CASSLVFTGQRISYEQYF. The CDR3 region has the DNA TGTGCCAGCAGCTTAGTGTTTACGGGACAGAGAATCTCCTACGAGCAGTACTTC. The gene calls are TRBV7-9 and TRBJ2-7; 7 positions agree with TRBD1. Germline CDR1 and CDR2: SEHNR and FQNEAQ (reference sequence). V gave up 1 base and J gave up 0 bases; unmatched junction bases: 12. The CDR3 covers 18 residues.

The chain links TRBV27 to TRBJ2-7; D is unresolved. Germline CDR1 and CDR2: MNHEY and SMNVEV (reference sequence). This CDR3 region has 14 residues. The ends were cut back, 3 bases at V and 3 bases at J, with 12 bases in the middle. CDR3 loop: CASSFGGPHYEQYF. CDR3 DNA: TGTGCCAGCAGTTTCGGTGGGCCCCACTACGAGCAGTACTTC.

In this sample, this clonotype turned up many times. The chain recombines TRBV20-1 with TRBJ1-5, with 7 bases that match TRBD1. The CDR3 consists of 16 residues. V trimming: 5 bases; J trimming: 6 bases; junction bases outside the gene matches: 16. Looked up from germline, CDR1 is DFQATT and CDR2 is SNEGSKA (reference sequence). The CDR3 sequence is CSAPTITGQRFQPQHF. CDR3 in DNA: TGCAGTGCTCCCACCATTACGGGACAGAGGTTTCAGCCCCAGCATTTT.

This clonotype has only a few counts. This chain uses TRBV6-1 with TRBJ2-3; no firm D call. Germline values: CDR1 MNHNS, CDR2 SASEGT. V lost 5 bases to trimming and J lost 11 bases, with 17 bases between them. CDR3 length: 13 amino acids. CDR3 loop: CASSRNGAGRQYF. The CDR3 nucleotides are TGTGCCAGCAGTAGGAACGGAGCCGGCCGGCAGTATTTT.

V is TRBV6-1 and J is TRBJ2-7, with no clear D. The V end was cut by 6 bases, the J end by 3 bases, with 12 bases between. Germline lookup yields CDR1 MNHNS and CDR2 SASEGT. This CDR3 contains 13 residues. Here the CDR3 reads CASRSPQNYEQYF. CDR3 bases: TGTGCCAGCAGGTCCCCTCAAAACTACGAGCAGTACTTC.

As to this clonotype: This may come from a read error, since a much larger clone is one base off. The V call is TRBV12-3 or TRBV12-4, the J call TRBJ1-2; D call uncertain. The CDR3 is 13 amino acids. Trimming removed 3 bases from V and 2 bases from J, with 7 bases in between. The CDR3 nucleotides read TGTGCCAGCAGTTTTATGCGAAACTATGGCTACACCTTC. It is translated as CASSFMRNYGYTF.

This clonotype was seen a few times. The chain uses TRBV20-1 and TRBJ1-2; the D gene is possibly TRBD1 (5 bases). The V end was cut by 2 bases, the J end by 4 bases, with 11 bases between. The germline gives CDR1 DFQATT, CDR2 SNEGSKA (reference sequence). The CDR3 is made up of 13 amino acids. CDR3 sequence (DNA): TGCAGTGCTAGACCTCAGGGAAGCTATGGCTACACCTTC. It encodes CSARPQGSYGYTF.

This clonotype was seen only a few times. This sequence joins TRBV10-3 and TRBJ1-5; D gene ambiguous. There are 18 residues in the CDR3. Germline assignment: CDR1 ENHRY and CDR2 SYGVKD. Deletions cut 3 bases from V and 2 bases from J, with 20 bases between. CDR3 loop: CAISESVLPGYGNQPQHF. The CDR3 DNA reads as TGTGCCATCAGTGAATCGGTACTTCCGGGGTATGGCAATCAGCCCCAGCATTTT.

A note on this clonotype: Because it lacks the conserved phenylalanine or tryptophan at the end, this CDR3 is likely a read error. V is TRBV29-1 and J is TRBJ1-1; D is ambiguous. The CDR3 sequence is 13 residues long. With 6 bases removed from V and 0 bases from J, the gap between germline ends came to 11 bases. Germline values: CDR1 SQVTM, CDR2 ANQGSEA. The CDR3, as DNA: TGCAGCGTCGCGGGGATCCTGAACACTGAAGCTTTCCTT. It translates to CSVAGILNTEAFL.